This TCR beta chain was profiled in a study of shared clonotypes between healthy human individuals. Positive CCR7 selection of CD45RO-negative cells yielded the naive CD8 cells, and terminally differentiated effector memory CD45RA+ cells were excluded. Points from the study as a whole: Sampling included only blood; tissue repertoires likely differ. Depth of sequencing was expected to influence donor clonotype sharing.

In the original processing: Filtering differed because ImmunoSEQ produced junction-only sequences that carried no quality scores. The protocol was immunoSEQ multiplex PCR, while the TCRdb copy is restricted to in-frame clones and leaves out a portion. V, J and clone size derive from that table, while D and trimming were established from the DNA sequence. The table includes a few million clones, just over 90% detected once. The ends were cut back, 1 base at V and 7 bases at J, with 8 bases in the middle. This CDR3 is 12 amino acids long. CDR1 is SEHNR, CDR2 FQNEAQ, per germline (reference sequence). This clone was seen more than once but under ten times. As yet, its antigen is unknown. This same CDR3 is encoded by further DNA sequences in the sample.

The receptor was derived from a man aged 18 to 30 in good health. Some clones in this sample may be carry-over from other donors' samples. J is TRBJ2-7 and V is TRBV7-9; D possibly corresponds to TRBD2 (6 bases). The material sequenced was naive CD8+ T cells from PBMCs. The CDR3 region is CASSLGGREQYF. The CDR3 DNA is TGTGCCAGCAGCTTAGGGGGGAGGGAGCAGTACTTC.